The 8 T cell receptor beta chains given below trace back to one sample, sequenced in a study of cytomegalovirus exposure and HLA in healthy donors. PCR amplification relied on 60 Vbeta primers (plus 13 Jbeta primers). Sequencing was performed with immunoSEQ multiplex PCR; in TCRdb, only in-frame clones are kept and a portion is missing. The sample has some 140,000 clones; around 79% are singletons. Sequencing used PBMCs. The receptors were gathered from a female donor in good health and CMV-seronegative.

This clone was counted only a few times. The rearrangement joins TRBV6-5 to TRBJ1-6, with D possibly being TRBD1 (6 bases). The CDR3 is 15 amino acids. From germline, CDR1 is MNHEY and CDR2 SVGAGI. Trimming cost V 0 bases and J 8 bases, with 11 bases left between them. The CDR3 DNA reads as TGTGCCAGCAGTTACTCCTGGGACACCTATTCACCCCTCCACTTT. Protein product: CASSYSWDTYSPLHF.

Only a few counts were recorded for this clone. As DNA, the CDR3 is TGTGCCTGTAGGACAGCAGAGACCCAGTACTTC. Translated: CACRTAETQYF. The chain recombines TRBV30 with TRBJ2-5, with D perhaps TRBD1 (6 bases). The V gene lost 6 bases and the J gene lost 4 bases, with 9 bases spanning the gap. This CDR3 has 11 amino acids. Germline assignment: CDR1 GTSNPN and CDR2 SVGIG (reference sequence).

This clone was observed a single time. V gene TRBV19 combines with J gene TRBJ2-1, with a tentative D call TRBD2 (7 bases). The CDR3 sequence is 14 residues long. V lost 9 bases to trimming and J lost 7 bases, with 19 bases between them. Looked up from germline, CDR1 is LNHDA and CDR2 is SQIVND (reference sequence). This chain's CDR3 is CASQDRGARNEQFF. Here the CDR3 DNA reads TGTGCCAGCCAAGACCGGGGGGCCAGAAATGAGCAGTTCTTC.

V gene TRBV28 combines with J gene TRBJ2-7; TRBD1 matches 12 bases. The germline V gene has CDR1 MDHEN and CDR2 SYDVKM. The CDR3 is 15 residues long. V gave up 6 bases and J gave up 4 bases; unmatched junction bases: 7. CDR3 amino acids: CASSQGQGASYEQYF. DNA for the CDR3: TGTGCCAGCAGCCAGGGACAGGGGGCAAGTTACGAGCAGTACTTC.

The chain employs TRBV5-4 and TRBJ2-3; D is unclear. Trimming left V 5 bases short and J 0 bases short, with 4 bases between. This CDR3 spans 12 amino acids. The germline CDR1 and CDR2 sequences are SGHNT and YYREEE (reference sequence). The CDR3 nucleotides are TGTGCCAGCAGGTCTAGCACAGATACGCAGTATTTT. Amino acid sequence: CASRSSTDTQYF.

This rearrangement joins TRBV6-6 to TRBJ2-5; the D gene is possibly TRBD2 (6 bases). CDR1 is MNHNY, CDR2 SVGAGI, per germline (reference sequence). V dropped 7 bases and J dropped 7 bases, with 25 bases sitting between them. There are 16 residues in the CDR3. The CDR3 sequence: CASTATSMGSRGTQYF. The CDR3 nucleotides are TGTGCCAGCACCGCGACTAGTATGGGCTCAAGGGGGACCCAGTACTTC.

This chain uses TRBV7-2 with TRBJ2-4, with 8 bases aligning to TRBD2. This CDR3 contains 17 residues. V was clipped by 5 bases and J by 0 bases; unmatched bases: 9. The germline V gene has CDR1 SGHTA and CDR2 FQGNSA. This CDR3 reads CASSLRGGGLAKNIQYF. The CDR3 DNA reads as TGTGCCAGCAGCCTCCGGGGCGGGGGGTTAGCCAAAAACATTCAGTACTTC.

This clone has a handful of counts. The chain combines TRBV5-4 with TRBJ1-1; no reliable D call. Germline-derived CDR1 and CDR2 are SGHNT and YYREEE (reference sequence). The V end lost 0 bases, the J end lost 6 bases, and 15 bases lay between the germline ends. This CDR3 contains 15 residues. In nucleotides, the CDR3 is TGTGCCAGCAGCTTGGCCCCCCTTAAAATAGCTGAAGCTTTCTTT. It specifies CASSLAPLKIAEAFF.